This T cell receptor (beta chain) came from a study of T cell changes during pregnancy in multiple sclerosis. Germline-derived CDR1 and CDR2 are MNHNY and SVGAGI (reference sequence). V lost 0 bases and J 0 bases, leaving 11 bases between the germline ends. The CDR3 is made up of 16 amino acids. Sequencing was performed with immunoSEQ multiplex PCR; in TCRdb, only in-frame clones are kept and a portion is missing. The sample lists 65,000 to 95,000 clones, around 89% seen once, with around 1.8% in the top ten. This TCR derives from a female donor with multiple sclerosis, enrolled in a pregnancy study. V and J are TRBV6-6 and TRBJ1-1; D gene uncertain. The sample here was peripheral blood, taken before pregnancy. CDR3 in DNA: TGTGCCAGCAGTTACTCTTCGGGATATATGAACACTGAAGCTTTCTTT. Translating it yields CASSYSSGYMNTEAFF.